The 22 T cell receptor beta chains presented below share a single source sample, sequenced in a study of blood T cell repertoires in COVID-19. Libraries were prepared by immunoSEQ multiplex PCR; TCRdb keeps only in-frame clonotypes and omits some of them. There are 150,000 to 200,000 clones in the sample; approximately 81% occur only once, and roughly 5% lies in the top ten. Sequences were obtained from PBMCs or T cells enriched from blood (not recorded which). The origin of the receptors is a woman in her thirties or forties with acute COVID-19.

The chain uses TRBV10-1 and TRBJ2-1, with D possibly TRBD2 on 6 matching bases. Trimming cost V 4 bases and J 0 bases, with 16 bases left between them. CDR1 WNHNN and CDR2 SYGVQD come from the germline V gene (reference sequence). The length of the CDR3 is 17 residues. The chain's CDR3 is CASSAGRREFSYNEQFF. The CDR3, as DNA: TGCGCCAGCAGTGCTGGTAGGAGGGAGTTCTCCTACAATGAGCAGTTCTTC.

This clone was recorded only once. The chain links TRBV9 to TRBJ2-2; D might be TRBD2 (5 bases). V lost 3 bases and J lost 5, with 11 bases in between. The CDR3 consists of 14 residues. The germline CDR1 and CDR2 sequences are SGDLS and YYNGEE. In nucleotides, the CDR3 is TGTGCCAGCAGCGGGGAGCGTAGTACCGGGGAGCTGTTTTTT. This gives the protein CASSGERSTGELFF.

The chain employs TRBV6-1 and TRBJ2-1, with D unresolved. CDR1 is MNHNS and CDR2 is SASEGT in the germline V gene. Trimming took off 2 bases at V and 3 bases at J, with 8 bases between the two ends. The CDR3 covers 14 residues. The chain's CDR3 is CASSELADYNEQFF. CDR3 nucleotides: TGTGCCAGCAGTGAACTGGCGGACTACAATGAGCAGTTCTTC.

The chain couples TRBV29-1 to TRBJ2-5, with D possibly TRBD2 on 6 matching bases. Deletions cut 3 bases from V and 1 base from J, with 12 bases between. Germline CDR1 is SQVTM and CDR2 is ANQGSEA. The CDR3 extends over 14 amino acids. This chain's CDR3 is CSVEGGNFQETQYF. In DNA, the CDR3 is TGCAGCGTTGAGGGGGGAAACTTCCAAGAGACCCAGTACTTC.

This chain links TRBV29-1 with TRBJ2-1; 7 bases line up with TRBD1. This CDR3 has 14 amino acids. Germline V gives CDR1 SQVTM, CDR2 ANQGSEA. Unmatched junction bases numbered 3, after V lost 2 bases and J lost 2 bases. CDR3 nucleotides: TGCAGCGTTGAAAAACAGGGGCCCTACAATGAGCAGTTCTTC. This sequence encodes CSVEKQGPYNEQFF.

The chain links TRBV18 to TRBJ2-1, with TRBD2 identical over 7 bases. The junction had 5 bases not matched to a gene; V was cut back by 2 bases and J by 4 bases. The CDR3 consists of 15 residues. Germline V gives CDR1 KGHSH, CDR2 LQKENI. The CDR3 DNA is TGTGCCAGCTCACCAGCGCGGGAGTGGTACAATGAGCAGTTCTTC. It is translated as CASSPAREWYNEQFF.

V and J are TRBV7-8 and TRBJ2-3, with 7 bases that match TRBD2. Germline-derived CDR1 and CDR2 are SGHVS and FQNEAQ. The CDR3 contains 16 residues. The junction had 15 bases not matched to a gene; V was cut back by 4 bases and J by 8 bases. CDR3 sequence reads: CASSSSRGERVPTQYF. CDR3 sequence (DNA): TGTGCCAGCAGCTCATCACGGGGGGAGAGGGTCCCTACGCAGTATTTT.

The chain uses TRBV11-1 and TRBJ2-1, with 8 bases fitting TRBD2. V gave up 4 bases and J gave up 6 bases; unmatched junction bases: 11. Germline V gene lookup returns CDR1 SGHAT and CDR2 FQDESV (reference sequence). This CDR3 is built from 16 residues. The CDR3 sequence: CASSSGASGRGNEQFF. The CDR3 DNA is TGTGCCAGCAGCTCCGGCGCCAGCGGGAGAGGCAATGAGCAGTTCTTC.

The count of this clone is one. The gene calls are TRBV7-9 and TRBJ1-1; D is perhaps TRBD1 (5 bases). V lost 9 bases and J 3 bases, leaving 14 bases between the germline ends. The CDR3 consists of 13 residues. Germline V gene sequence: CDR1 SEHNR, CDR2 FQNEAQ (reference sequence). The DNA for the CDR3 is TGTGCCAGTAGTCAAGGGGCGGACACTGAAGCTTTCTTT. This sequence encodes CASSQGADTEAFF.

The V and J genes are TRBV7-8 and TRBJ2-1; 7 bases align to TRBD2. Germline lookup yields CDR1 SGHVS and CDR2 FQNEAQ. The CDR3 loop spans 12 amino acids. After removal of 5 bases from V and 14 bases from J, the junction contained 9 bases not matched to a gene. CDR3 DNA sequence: TGTGCCAGCAGCCCAACCGGACTAGAAGAGTTCTTC. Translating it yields CASSPTGLEEFF.

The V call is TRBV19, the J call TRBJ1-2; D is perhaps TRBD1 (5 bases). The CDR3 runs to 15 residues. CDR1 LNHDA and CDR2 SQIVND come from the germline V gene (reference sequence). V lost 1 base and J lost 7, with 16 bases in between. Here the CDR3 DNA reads TGTGCCAGTAGTATAGGGGGCGGACCCGGACCTGGCTACACCTTC. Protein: CASSIGGGPGPGYTF.

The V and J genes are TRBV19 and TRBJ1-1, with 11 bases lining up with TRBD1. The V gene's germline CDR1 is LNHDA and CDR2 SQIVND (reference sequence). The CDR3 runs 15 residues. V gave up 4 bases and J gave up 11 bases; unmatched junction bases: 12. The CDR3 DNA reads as TGTGCCAGTAGTAGGACAGGGGGCGATATTCTGTGGGCTTTCTTT. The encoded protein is CASSRTGGDILWAFF.

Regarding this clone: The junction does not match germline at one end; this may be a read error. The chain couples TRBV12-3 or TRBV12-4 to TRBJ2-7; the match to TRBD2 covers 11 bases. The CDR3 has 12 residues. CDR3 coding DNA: TGTGCCAGCAGCCTTACTAGCGGGAGTCCGCATTTC. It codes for CASSLTSGSPHF.

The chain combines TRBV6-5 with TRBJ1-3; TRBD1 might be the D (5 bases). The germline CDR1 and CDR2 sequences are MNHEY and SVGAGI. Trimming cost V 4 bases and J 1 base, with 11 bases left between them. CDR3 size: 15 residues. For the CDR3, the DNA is TGTGCCAGCAGTTCAACCCAGGGTTCTGGAAACACCATATATTTT. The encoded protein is CASSSTQGSGNTIYF.

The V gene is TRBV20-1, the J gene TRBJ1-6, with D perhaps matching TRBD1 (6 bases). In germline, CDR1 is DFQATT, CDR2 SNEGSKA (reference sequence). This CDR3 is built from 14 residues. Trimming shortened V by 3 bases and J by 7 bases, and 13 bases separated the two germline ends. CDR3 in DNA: TGCAGTGCTAGTCCGGGACAAAGAAATTCACCCCTCCACTTT. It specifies CSASPGQRNSPLHF.

The chain's CDR3 is CASSLGTNNEQFF. CDR3 bases: TGTGCCAGCAGCTTAGGTACTAACAATGAGCAGTTCTTC. V usage is TRBV11-2 and J usage is TRBJ2-1, with D unresolved. CDR1 is SGHAT and CDR2 is FQNNGV in the germline V gene. The CDR3 spans 13 residues. The V end lost 1 base, the J end lost 5 bases, and 6 bases lay between the germline ends.

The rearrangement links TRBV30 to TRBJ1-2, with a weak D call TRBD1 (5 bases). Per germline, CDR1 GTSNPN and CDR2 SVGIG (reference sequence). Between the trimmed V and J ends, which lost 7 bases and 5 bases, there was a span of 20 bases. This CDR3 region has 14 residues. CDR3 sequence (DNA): TGTGCCTCGAACTACCGACAGATATTGTATGGCTACACCTTC. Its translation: CASNYRQILYGYTF.

CDR3 residues: CASSFQTGNTGELFF. Written as DNA, the CDR3 is TGTGCCAGCAGCTTCCAGACAGGGAACACCGGGGAGCTGTTTTTT. This rearrangement joins TRBV5-8 to TRBJ2-2; perhaps TRBD1 as D (6 bases). The CDR3 consists of 15 residues. Germline values: CDR1 SGHTS, CDR2 YDEGEE. V dropped 2 bases and J dropped 1 base, with 9 bases sitting between them. The variable domain in full, completed from reference TRBV5-8 and TRBJ2-2, reads EAGVTQSPTHLIKTRGQQATLRCSPISGHTSVYWYQQALGLGLQFLLWYDEGEERNRGNFPPRFSGRQFPNYSSELNVNALELEDSALYLCASSFQTGNTGELFFGEGSRLTVL.

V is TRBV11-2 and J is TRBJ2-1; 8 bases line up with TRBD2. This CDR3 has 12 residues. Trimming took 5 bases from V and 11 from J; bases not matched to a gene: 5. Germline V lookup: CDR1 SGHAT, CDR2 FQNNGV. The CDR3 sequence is CASSPQREQQFF. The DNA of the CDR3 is TGTGCCAGCAGCCCCCAGCGGGAGCAGCAGTTCTTC.

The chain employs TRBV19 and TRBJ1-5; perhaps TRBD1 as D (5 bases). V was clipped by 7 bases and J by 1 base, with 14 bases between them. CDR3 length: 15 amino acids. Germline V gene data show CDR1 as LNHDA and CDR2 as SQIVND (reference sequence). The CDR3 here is CASTLRGISNQPQHF. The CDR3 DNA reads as TGTGCCAGTACCCTTCGGGGGATAAGCAATCAGCCCCAGCATTTT. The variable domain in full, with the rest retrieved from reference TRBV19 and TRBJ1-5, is DGGITQSPKYLFRKEGQNVTLSCEQNLNHDAMYWYRQDPGQGLRLIYYSQIVNDFQKGDIAEGYSVSREKKESFPLTVTSAQKNPTAFYLCASTLRGISNQPQHFGDGTRLSIL.

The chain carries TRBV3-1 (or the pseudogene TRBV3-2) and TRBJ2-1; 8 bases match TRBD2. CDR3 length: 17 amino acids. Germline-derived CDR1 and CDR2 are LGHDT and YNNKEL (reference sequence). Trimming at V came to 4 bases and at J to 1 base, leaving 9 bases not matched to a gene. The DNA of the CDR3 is TGTGCCAGCAGCCCCCCGGTGACTAGCGCATCCTACAATGAGCAGTTCTTC. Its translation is CASSPPVTSASYNEQFF.

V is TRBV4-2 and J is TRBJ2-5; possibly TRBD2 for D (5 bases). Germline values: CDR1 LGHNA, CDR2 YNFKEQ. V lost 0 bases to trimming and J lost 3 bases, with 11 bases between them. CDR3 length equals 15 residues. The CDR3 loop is CASSQEWRSEETQYF. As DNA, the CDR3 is TGTGCCAGCAGCCAAGAATGGAGGAGCGAAGAGACCCAGTACTTC.